The sequence of this T cell receptor beta chain was determined in a study of T cell changes during pregnancy in multiple sclerosis. Clones were sequenced by immunoSEQ multiplex PCR, and TCRdb holds only the in-frame ones, with some missing. The sample has some 42,000 clones, about 90% seen once. The CDR3 spans 16 residues. Germline loops: CDR1 SGHRS, CDR2 YFSETQ. V shed 2 bases and J 6 bases; nucleotides not matched to a gene: 11. This material consisted of CD4+ T cells from peripheral blood mononuclear cells, taken after pregnancy. The TCR originated in a female donor with multiple sclerosis, enrolled in a pregnancy study. The rearrangement joins TRBV5-1 to TRBJ2-1; TRBD1 matches at 7 bases. The chain's CDR3 is CASSFGASSGGNEQFF. The CDR3, as DNA: TGCGCCAGCAGCTTTGGGGCTAGCTCAGGGGGCAATGAGCAGTTCTTC.